A selection of T cell receptor beta chains follows, all from one sample in a study of cytomegalovirus exposure and HLA in healthy donors. Sequencing was performed with immunoSEQ multiplex PCR; in TCRdb, only in-frame clones are kept and a portion is missing. The data hold about 65,000 clones, with around 95% observed a single time. Source material: PBMCs. The receptors derive from a man aged 18 to 30 in good health and CMV-seropositive. Each CDR3 is given without its conserved first and last residue. Each record gives: J gene, D gene, V gene, CDR3 protein. The D gene is left open where the match is weak.

j_call: TRBJ2-7
d_call: TRBD2
v_call: TRBV11-3
cdr3_aa: ASSAGLAGVYEQY

j_call: TRBJ2-7
d_call: TRBD1
v_call: TRBV5-1
cdr3_aa: ASSLEGQVYEQY

j_call: TRBJ2-1
d_call: TRBD1
v_call: TRBV27
cdr3_aa: ASSLRGQGNEQF

j_call: TRBJ2-7
d_call: TRBD1
v_call: TRBV27
cdr3_aa: ASSPRWDSSYEQY

j_call: TRBJ2-7
d_call: TRBD1
v_call: TRBV7-9
cdr3_aa: ASSSTGTDSYEQY

j_call: TRBJ2-5
d_call: TRBD2
v_call: TRBV4-1
cdr3_aa: ASSSLAGYQETQY

j_call: TRBJ2-3
d_call: TRBD2
v_call: TRBV4-1
cdr3_aa: ASSYPGLALDTQY

j_call: TRBJ2-3
d_call: TRBD2
v_call: TRBV4-1
cdr3_aa: ASSQTLAGGTLTSTDTQY

j_call: TRBJ2-1
d_call: TRBD2
v_call: TRBV19
cdr3_aa: ASSSGLAVYNEQF

j_call: TRBJ2-1
d_call: .
v_call: TRBV9
cdr3_aa: ASSRQAASYNEQF

j_call: TRBJ1-2
d_call: TRBD1
v_call: TRBV28
cdr3_aa: ASRSYPTGKRGNYGYT

j_call: TRBJ2-3
d_call: .
v_call: TRBV27
cdr3_aa: ASSSGGTDTQY

j_call: TRBJ2-7
d_call: TRBD1
v_call: TRBV5-4
cdr3_aa: ASSLRQGGYEQY

j_call: TRBJ2-6
d_call: .
v_call: TRBV6-1
cdr3_aa: ASSDLGGTNSGANVLT

j_call: TRBJ2-7
d_call: TRBD1
v_call: TRBV28
cdr3_aa: ASRSPLLTGPRSYEQY

j_call: TRBJ1-1
d_call: .
v_call: TRBV30
cdr3_aa: AWSNRLGVNTEAF

j_call: TRBJ1-4
d_call: .
v_call: TRBV7-9
cdr3_aa: ASSSPRPETNEKLF

j_call: TRBJ2-1
d_call: TRBD2
v_call: TRBV2
cdr3_aa: ASSEPGRVNEQF

j_call: TRBJ2-7
d_call: TRBD1
v_call: TRBV4-1
cdr3_aa: ASSQAGTGGYEQY

j_call: TRBJ1-1
d_call: .
v_call: TRBV20-1
cdr3_aa: SASRPTEAF

j_call: TRBJ1-4
d_call: .
v_call: TRBV5-1
cdr3_aa: ASSLEGRNEKLF

j_call: TRBJ1-1
d_call: TRBD1
v_call: TRBV6-1
cdr3_aa: ACRQGNTEAF

j_call: TRBJ2-7
d_call: .
v_call: TRBV30
cdr3_aa: AWSGTGTYEQY

j_call: TRBJ1-2
d_call: .
v_call: TRBV6-1
cdr3_aa: ASSEVFGESGYT

j_call: TRBJ2-3
d_call: .
v_call: TRBV9
cdr3_aa: ASSVELQSTDTQY

j_call: TRBJ2-3
d_call: .
v_call: TRBV5-6
cdr3_aa: ASSSDRVITDTQY

j_call: TRBJ2-7
d_call: .
v_call: TRBV2
cdr3_aa: ASRPTGIYEQY

j_call: TRBJ2-7
d_call: .
v_call: TRBV28
cdr3_aa: ASRTGTYEQY

j_call: TRBJ1-6
d_call: .
v_call: TRBV6-5
cdr3_aa: ASRSEGSPLH

j_call: TRBJ2-7
d_call: .
v_call: TRBV7-2
cdr3_aa: ASSFHREHGEQY